These T cell receptor beta chains were read from a single sample in a study of identical twins. TCRdb re-called the 5' RACE reads through MiXCR, storing one row per CDR3 protein. The sample yields a few hundred thousand distinct CDR3 sequences, 9% to 10% seen once. The sequenced material came from naive T cells sorted from blood. The origin of the receptors is a woman in her forties or fifties in good health. Both conserved end residues are part of each CDR3. A D gene is named only where the DNA matches it firmly. The size of a clone is reported for some rows only, either as once, few or many, or as a class for expanded clones.

d_gene	abundance	v_gene	j_gene	CDR3nt	CDR3aa
NA	NA	TRBV29-1	TRBJ1-2	TGCAGCGTGGGGGGGACCAACTATGGCTACACCTTC	CSVGGTNYGYTF
NA	many	TRBV12-3/TRBV12-4	TRBJ2-3	TGTGCCAGCAGCCCGAGGGGGGATAGTACAGATACGCAGTATTTT	CASSPRGDSTDTQYF
NA	few	TRBV30	TRBJ1-1	TGTGCCTGGAGTGTAAAGGGTGAAGCTTTCTTT	CAWSVKGEAFF
TRBD1	NA	TRBV11-2	TRBJ2-2	TGTGCCAGCAGCCCGAAAGGGACAGGGGGCGGCGGGGAGCTGTTTTTT	CASSPKGTGGGGELFF
TRBD2	few	TRBV7-2	TRBJ2-1	TGTGCCAGCAGCGAGGACCCGACTAGCTGGTCCTACAATGAGCAGTTCTTC	CASSEDPTSWSYNEQFF
TRBD1	NA	TRBV7-9	TRBJ2-5	TGTGCCAGCAGCCCACAGGGGGCCTTGGGAGAGACCCAGTACTTC	CASSPQGALGETQYF
NA	many	TRBV12-3/TRBV12-4	TRBJ1-5	TGTGCCAGCAGTTTGGGCGAGCCCCAGCATTTT	CASSLGEPQHF
NA	many	TRBV5-5	TRBJ1-1	TGTGCCAGCAGCTTGGTGGCGGTCATGAACACTGAAGCTTTCTTT	CASSLVAVMNTEAFF
TRBD2	NA	TRBV4-1	TRBJ2-1	TGCGCCAGCAGCCAAGTTCCCGGACTAGCGGGAAGTGAGCAGTTCTTC	CASSQVPGLAGSEQFF
NA	many	TRBV4-2	TRBJ2-2	TGTGCCAGCAGCCAAGATCTCGAGAGGGGTATGGACACCGGGGAGCTGTTTTTT	CASSQDLERGMDTGELFF
NA	many	TRBV5-1	TRBJ2-7	TGCGCCAGCAGCGCTGAGGGGGAGCAGTACTTC	CASSAEGEQYF
NA	NA	TRBV20-1	TRBJ2-2	TGCAGTGCCATGGACGGCGGGGAGCTGTTTTTT	CSAMDGGELFF
NA	many	TRBV3-1	TRBJ2-7	TGTGCCAGCAGCCAATTTTACGAGCAGTACTTC	CASSQFYEQYF
TRBD1	few	TRBV10-3	TRBJ1-1	TGTGCCGCGGCGACAGGGGGCAGGGGGGGGAGCACTGAAGCTTTCTTT	CAAATGGRGGSTEAFF
NA	many	TRBV7-9	TRBJ2-1	TGTGCCAGCAGCTTAGAGAACACGTACGGCTACAATGAGCAGTTCTTC	CASSLENTYGYNEQFF
NA	NA	TRBV28	TRBJ1-4	TGTGCCAGCAGTTTTGGACGGAGTGAAAAACTGTTTTTT	CASSFGRSEKLFF
TRBD1	NA	TRBV7-9	TRBJ1-1	TGTGCCAGCAGCCCCAGCCGAAGAAGGGGGCCCACTGAAGCTTTCTTT	CASSPSRRRGPTEAFF
NA	NA	TRBV24-1	TRBJ2-5	TGTGCCACCAGTGATTTCCAGGGGCGCCTCGGGTTGGAGACCCAGTACTTC	CATSDFQGRLGLETQYF
TRBD1	few	TRBV7-2	TRBJ2-2	TGTGCCAGCAGCAGAGACAGGGCCGACACCGGGGAGCTGTTTTTT	CASSRDRADTGELFF
NA	NA	TRBV4-1	TRBJ1-1	TGCGCCAGCAGCCAAGCAAGGGTCACTGAAGCTTTCTTT	CASSQARVTEAFF
NA	NA	TRBV12-3/TRBV12-4	TRBJ2-7	TGTGCCAGCAGTCCGGTCGGGCAGGGACTCTACGAGCAGTACTTC	CASSPVGQGLYEQYF
TRBD2	few	TRBV20-1	TRBJ2-3	TGCAGTGCTAGAGATCTAACTAGCGGGAGGGTGGCAGATACGCAGTATTTT	CSARDLTSGRVADTQYF
TRBD2	many	TRBV12-3/TRBV12-4	TRBJ2-1	TGTGCCAGCAGTCCACTAGCGGGTCACTACAATGAGCAGTTCTTC	CASSPLAGHYNEQFF
TRBD2	few	TRBV28	TRBJ2-1	TGTGCCAGCAGTGACACTAGCGGATCGTCCTACAATGAGCAGTTCTTC	CASSDTSGSSYNEQFF
NA	NA	TRBV29-1	TRBJ2-7	TGCAGCGTTGAAGTTTGGTGGGGATCCGAGCAGTACTTC	CSVEVWWGSEQYF
NA	few	TRBV12-3/TRBV12-4	TRBJ1-1	TGTGCCAGCAGTTCTCAACAGGGTCACACTGAAGCTTTCTTT	CASSSQQGHTEAFF
TRBD1	NA	TRBV5-1	TRBJ1-1	TGCGCCAGCAGCTTACCGGGACAGTACTCTGAAGCTTTCTTT	CASSLPGQYSEAFF
NA	NA	TRBV19	TRBJ2-1	TGTGCCAGTAGTATAGGGCTAGGAGGGCAGTTCTTC	CASSIGLGGQFF
TRBD2	few	TRBV5-6	TRBJ2-7	TGTGCCAGCAGCTTTTACGCGGGAGGAATAAATTTCGAGCAGTACTTC	CASSFYAGGINFEQYF
NA	NA	TRBV19	TRBJ1-5	TGTGCCAGTAGTATAGGGGGAGTTCCCAATCAGCCCCAGCATTTT	CASSIGGVPNQPQHF
NA	few	TRBV5-5	TRBJ2-5	TGTGCCAGCAGCGGGCGCGCGGAGACCCAGTACTTC	CASSGRAETQYF
TRBD2	many	TRBV6-1	TRBJ2-5	TGTGCCAGCAGTGATCCTAGCGGGAGGGCCTTCGTCTATGAGACCCAGTACTTC	CASSDPSGRAFVYETQYF
NA	NA	TRBV19	TRBJ2-2	TGTGCCAGTAGTATAGGCTGGGGGAACACCGGGGAGCTGTTTTTT	CASSIGWGNTGELFF
TRBD1	once	TRBV7-8	TRBJ2-3	TGTGCCAGCAGCTTAGAAGGACAGGCCACAGATACGCAGTATTTT	CASSLEGQATDTQYF
NA	NA	TRBV5-1	TRBJ2-3	TGCGTCAGCAGAACAGCGATCGACACAGATACGCAGTATTTT	CVSRTAIDTDTQYF
NA	many	TRBV29-1	TRBJ2-3	TGCAGCGGGAGCCCTGGGCGGGGAGATACGCAGTATTTT	CSGSPGRGDTQYF
TRBD2	NA	TRBV5-4	TRBJ2-1	TGTGCCAGCAGCTTTGGGACTAGCGGGATCTATGAGCAGTTCTTC	CASSFGTSGIYEQFF
NA	NA	TRBV6-5	TRBJ2-2	TGTGCCAGCACGTCAAAGAACACCGGGGAGCTGTTTTTT	CASTSKNTGELFF
NA	NA	TRBV21-1	TRBJ2-1	TGTGCCAGAAGCTCCCCTTACTGGGTTGGCTCCTACAATGAGCAGTTCTTC	CARSSPYWVGSYNEQFF
TRBD1	many	TRBV7-9	TRBJ1-1	TGTGCCAGCAGAGGCCGCAGGGACAGGGCTGGGGAATCTGAAGCTTTCTTT	CASRGRRDRAGESEAFF
NA	few	TRBV15	TRBJ2-5	TGTGCCACCAGCAGAGATTGGCGGGTTCAAGAGACCCAGTACTTC	CATSRDWRVQETQYF
NA	few	TRBV19	TRBJ2-3	TGTGCCAGTAGTATTGTTTCGGGGTACACAGATACGCAGTATTTT	CASSIVSGYTDTQYF
NA	few	TRBV24-1	TRBJ2-2	TGTGCCACCAGTGATTCCCCTGTCGAGCTGTTTTTT	CATSDSPVELFF
TRBD1	many	TRBV12-3/TRBV12-4	TRBJ2-5	TGTGCCAGCAGTGGGGGACAGACAAATGAAGAGACCCAGTACTTC	CASSGGQTNEETQYF
NA	NA	TRBV7-2	TRBJ2-2	TGTGCCAGCAGCTCACTTACAGGAGGCGGGGAGCTGTTTTTT	CASSSLTGGGELFF
NA	many	TRBV12-3/TRBV12-4	TRBJ1-6	TGTGCCAGCAGTCACACGGGGGGTTATAATTCACCCCTCCACTTT	CASSHTGGYNSPLHF
NA	many	TRBV11-2	TRBJ1-1	TGTGCCAGCAGGTTGCTGGCAGGGAGCACTGAAGCTTTCTTT	CASRLLAGSTEAFF
NA	NA	TRBV19	TRBJ2-1	TGTGCCAGTAGTATAGGTCAGCGGGATGAGCAGTTCTTC	CASSIGQRDEQFF
TRBD1	few	TRBV10-3	TRBJ2-1	TGTGCCATCAGCGGCAGGGGGCCGAGCAATGAGCAGTTCTTC	CAISGRGPSNEQFF
TRBD2	NA	TRBV28	TRBJ2-7	TGTGCCAGCCACCCGGGGACCTGGCGGGGGGAGCAGTACTTC	CASHPGTWRGEQYF
TRBD1	few	TRBV3-1	TRBJ2-1	TGTGCCAGCACCCCCGGGACAGACTCCTACAATGAGCAGTTCTTC	CASTPGTDSYNEQFF